These T cell receptor beta chains were read from a single sample in a study of blood T cell repertoires in COVID-19. The data were produced by immunoSEQ multiplex PCR, yet TCRdb's version contains in-frame clones alone and is incomplete. This sample yields roughly 200,000 clones, of which 85% to 90% are seen a single time; around 4.2% belongs to the top ten. The sequenced sample was PBMCs or T cells enriched from blood (not recorded which). The receptors here all came from a woman in her thirties with acute COVID-19. The CDR3 runs from the conserved cysteine through the conserved F or W. A D gene is named only where the DNA matches it firmly. Not every row has a clone size; where given, it reads once, few, many or a size class.

J,size,V,D,CDR3,DNA
TRBJ1-4,NA,TRBV19,TRBD1,CASSFGTGGPNEKLFF,TGTGCCAGTAGTTTCGGGACAGGGGGCCCTAATGAAAAACTGTTTTTT
TRBJ1-2,few,TRBV5-8,TRBD1,CASSHPTGGEFGYGYTF,TGTGCCAGCAGCCACCCGACAGGGGGAGAATTCGGTTATGGCTACACCTTC
TRBJ1-4,NA,TRBV4-1,NA,CASSQVGRQVNEKLFF,TGCGCCAGCAGCCAAGTAGGGAGACAAGTCAATGAAAAACTGTTTTTT
TRBJ1-4,NA,TRBV28,TRBD1,CASSGTGGPAWVWVTNEKLFF,TGTGCCAGCAGTGGGACAGGGGGCCCCGCCTGGGTTTGGGTCACTAATGAAAAACTGTTTTTT
TRBJ1-4,NA,TRBV19,TRBD1,CASSIVGTGIEKLFF,TGTGCCAGTAGTATAGTTGGGACAGGTATTGAAAAACTGTTTTTT
TRBJ2-7,NA,TRBV5-1,NA,CASSFTQGTDLRSYEQYF,TGCGCCAGCAGCTTCACACAGGGAACTGACCTTCGATCCTACGAGCAGTACTTC
TRBJ1-4,NA,TRBV5-6,TRBD1,CASSLADRGLREKLFF,TGTGCCAGCAGCTTGGCTGACAGGGGGCTGCGGGAAAAACTGTTTTTT
TRBJ2-2,NA,TRBV5-4,NA,CASSLEYRANTGELFF,TGTGCCAGCAGCTTGGAATACAGGGCGAACACCGGGGAGCTGTTTTTT
TRBJ2-3,NA,TRBV27,NA,CASSLLLADTQYF,TGTGCCAGCAGTTTACTACTAGCAGATACGCAGTATTTT
TRBJ2-7,medium-sized,TRBV18,TRBD1,CASSPAGTGEYEQYF,TGTGCCAGCTCACCTGCCGGGACAGGGGAATACGAGCAGTACTTC
TRBJ2-5,NA,TRBV3-1/TRBV3-2,TRBD2,CASRGTSGGGQETQYF,TGTGCCAGCAGGGGGACTAGCGGGGGTGGCCAAGAGACCCAGTACTTC
TRBJ1-5,NA,TRBV29-1,NA,CSVRGRMRECNQPQHF,TGCAGCGTTAGAGGTCGGATGAGGGAGTGCAATCAGCCCCAGCATTTT
TRBJ1-2,once,TRBV12-3/TRBV12-4,NA,CASSDAGRNGYTF,TGTGCCAGCAGTGACGCGGGACGTAATGGCTACACCTTC
TRBJ2-5,NA,TRBV7-3,NA,CASSSQRDGGTYF,TGTGCCAGCAGCTCACAAAGGGATGGGGGGACGTACTTC
TRBJ1-2,NA,TRBV6-5,TRBD1,CASSTGLTGGGYTF,TGTGCCAGCAGTACGGGTCTGACAGGGGGGGGCTACACCTTC
TRBJ2-2,NA,TRBV6-2/TRBV6-3,TRBD1,CASSRDRVLTGELFF,TGTGCCAGCAGCCGGGACAGGGTACTCACCGGGGAGCTGTTTTTT
TRBJ2-7,NA,TRBV27,NA,CASSLAGTRNLYEQYF,TGTGCCAGCAGTTTAGCCGGCACGAGGAACCTCTACGAGCAGTACTTC
TRBJ2-1,NA,TRBV30,TRBD2,CAWSISGGDYNEQFF,TGTGCCTGGAGTATCAGCGGGGGGGACTACAATGAGCAGTTCTTC